Listed here are 24 T cell receptor beta chains from one sample, sequenced in a study of early T cells in non-severe SARS-CoV-2 infection. One entry per CDR3 protein, called by TCRdb with MiXCR from the 5' RACE reads. The table has some 82,000 distinct CDR3 sequences, roughly 12% seen once. The sample consisted of whole blood. Receptors were obtained from an adult who was a healthcare worker with PCR-confirmed SARS-CoV-2 infection or an uninfected control (not recorded which).

This clonotype was found many times. The chain uses TRBV12-3 or TRBV12-4 and TRBJ1-1, with D tentatively TRBD1 (5 bases). Between the trimmed V and J ends, which lost 5 bases and 6 bases, there was a span of 16 bases. The CDR3 runs to 14 residues. The CDR3 protein is CASSLRQGISEAFF. CDR3 sequence (DNA): TGTGCCAGCAGTCTCCGGCAGGGTATTTCTGAAGCTTTCTTT.

This clonotype was seen at least ten times. This chain connects TRBV10-1 to TRBJ1-3; D unresolved. The ends were cut back, 6 bases at V and 2 bases at J, with 11 bases in the middle. The CDR3 contains 14 residues. The germline V gene encodes CDR1 WNHNN and CDR2 SYGVQD (reference sequence). The CDR3 DNA is TGCGCCAGCAGCGATGGGTCTACTGGAAACACCATATATTTT. Translation: CASSDGSTGNTIYF.

This clonotype turned up a few times. The chain couples TRBV29-1 to TRBJ1-1; no clear D gene. The CDR3 contains 13 residues. V was cut by 4 bases and J by 2 bases, with 11 bases left in between. Germline V CDR1 and CDR2: SQVTM, ANQGSEA. CDR3 sequence: CSVASLFNTEAFF. The CDR3 DNA follows: TGCAGCGTTGCCTCTCTATTTAACACTGAAGCTTTCTTT.

V and J are TRBV5-1 and TRBJ1-1; TRBD1 aligns across 10 bases. The CDR3 has 14 residues. V lost 0 bases to trimming and J lost 6 bases; unmatched junction nucleotides: 2. The germline CDR1 and CDR2 sequences are SGHRS and YFSETQ. CDR3 amino acids: CASSLAGTGAEAFF. The DNA for the CDR3 is TGCGCCAGCAGCTTGGCCGGGACAGGGGCTGAAGCTTTCTTT.

This clonotype was detected ten times or more. The chain carries TRBV12-3 or TRBV12-4 and TRBJ1-3; D is possibly TRBD1 (6 bases). This CDR3 contains 15 residues. V was cut by 4 bases and J by 0 bases, with 10 bases left in between. The CDR3 reads CASSSGQLSGNTIYF. DNA of the CDR3: TGTGCCAGCAGTTCGGGACAACTCTCTGGAAACACCATATATTTT.

In its sample, this clonotype was seen a few times. This sequence joins TRBV7-8 and TRBJ1-2; no definite D call. CDR1 is SGHVS, CDR2 FQNEAQ, per germline. Between the trimmed V and J ends, which lost 1 base and 4 bases, there was a span of 4 bases. The CDR3 is 12 amino acids. CDR3 DNA: TGTGCCAGCAGCTTAGTGGGCTATGGCTACACCTTC. Translated: CASSLVGYGYTF.

In this sample, this clonotype turned up a few times. The V call is TRBV5-1, the J call TRBJ2-5; D is unresolved. Trimming cost V 0 bases and J 4 bases, with 19 bases left between them. Germline V lookup: CDR1 SGHRS, CDR2 YFSETQ. The CDR3 runs 17 residues. Here the CDR3 reads CASSLVGSTTTGETQYF. Here the CDR3 DNA reads TGCGCCAGCAGCTTGGTCGGGTCAACCACCACGGGAGAGACCCAGTACTTC.

This clonotype was counted only a few times. The rearrangement links TRBV20-1 to TRBJ2-3, with 14 nucleotides matching TRBD2. V shed 6 bases and J 4 bases; nucleotides not matched to a gene: 6. The V gene's germline CDR1 is DFQATT and CDR2 SNEGSKA (reference sequence). This CDR3 spans 15 amino acids. CDR3 sequence: CSAVGLAGGADTQYF. CDR3 coding DNA: TGCAGTGCCGTTGGACTAGCGGGAGGCGCAGATACGCAGTATTTT.

This clonotype appeared many times. The chain uses TRBV6-5 and TRBJ2-7, with 10 bases aligning to TRBD2. J gave up 6 bases and V 0 bases, and 2 bases lay outside the gene matches. Germline V gene lookup returns CDR1 MNHEY and CDR2 SVGAGI. The CDR3 consists of 14 residues. Here the CDR3 reads CASSYSAGGREQYF. The CDR3 DNA reads TGTGCCAGCAGTTACTCAGCGGGGGGGCGCGAGCAGTACTTC.

This clonotype has a count of ten or more. The chain has TRBV5-1 and TRBJ2-3; 11 bases line up with TRBD2. The CDR3 spans 18 residues. Germline CDR1 and CDR2: SGHRS and YFSETQ. V lost 3 bases and J lost 0; bases outside the gene matches: 9. CDR3 residues: CASSSSSGGTPSTDTQYF. For the CDR3, the DNA is TGCGCCAGCAGCTCATCTAGCGGGGGGACTCCTAGCACAGATACGCAGTATTTT.

This clonotype was detected only a few times. The V call is TRBV5-1, the J call TRBJ1-4, with unresolved D. Trimming pared 0 bases from V and 4 bases from J, leaving 10 bases between. Looked up from germline, CDR1 is SGHRS and CDR2 is YFSETQ. This CDR3 has 15 amino acids. CDR3 bases: TGCGCCAGCAGCTTGGGGACCTCCAGTAATGAAAAACTGTTTTTT. It codes for CASSLGTSSNEKLFF. The whole variable domain, filled in from reference TRBV5-1 and TRBJ1-4, reads KAGVTQTPRYLIKTRGQQVTLSCSPISGHRSVSWYQQTPGQGLQFLFEYFSETQRNKGNFPGRFSGRQFSNSRSEMNVSTLELGDSALYLCASSLGTSSNEKLFFGSGTQLSVL.

The rearrangement uses TRBV20-1 and TRBJ2-1; 9 nucleotides line up with TRBD1. The CDR3 runs to 15 residues. V trimming: 5 bases; J trimming: 5 bases; junction bases outside the gene matches: 10. Germline CDR1 reads DFQATT; CDR2 reads SNEGSKA (reference sequence). CDR3 residues: CSAAYPTGGDNEQFF. The CDR3 nucleotides read TGCAGTGCTGCCTACCCGACAGGGGGTGACAATGAGCAGTTCTTC.

This clonotype was counted ten times or more. This chain links TRBV25-1 with TRBJ1-6; TRBD1 aligns across 8 bases. This CDR3 has 15 amino acids. Germline V CDR1 and CDR2: MGHDK, SYGVNS. The V segment lost 5 bases and the J segment 6 bases; nucleotides outside the gene matches: 6. DNA of the CDR3: TGTGCCAGCAGTAAAAGACAGGGGAGTAATTCACCCCTCCACTTT. It specifies CASSKRQGSNSPLHF.

This clonotype has at least ten counts. The V gene is TRBV20-1, the J gene TRBJ2-1; tentative D call: TRBD1 (6 bases). CDR1 and CDR2 from the germline V gene are DFQATT and SNEGSKA (reference sequence). V dropped 0 bases and J dropped 10 bases, with 13 bases sitting between them. This CDR3 contains 13 residues. The CDR3 sequence is CSARDPKRGEQFF. CDR3 in DNA: TGCAGTGCTAGAGATCCAAAGAGGGGGGAGCAGTTCTTC.

Ten or more counts support this clonotype. In nucleotides, the CDR3 is TGTGCCAGCAGTGAAGGAGGGACAGGATATTCACCCCTCCACTTT. It codes for CASSEGGTGYSPLHF. This chain joins TRBV25-1 and TRBJ1-6; TRBD1 matches at 8 bases. CDR1 is MGHDK and CDR2 is SYGVNS in the germline V gene. The CDR3 is 15 amino acids. J lost 8 bases, V lost 2 bases, and 5 bases had no gene match.

The sample holds a few counts of this clonotype. CDR3 sequence reads: CASSYPRDQFSDTQYF. In DNA, the CDR3 is TGTGCCAGCAGTTACCCCCGGGACCAGTTTTCAGATACGCAGTATTTT. The J gene is TRBJ2-3, the V gene TRBV6-2 or TRBV6-3; D may be TRBD1 or TRBD2 (5 bases each). V lost 2 bases and J lost 4, with 16 bases in between. The CDR3 sequence is 16 residues long. CDR1 is MNHEY and CDR2 is SVGEGT in the germline V gene.

There are many counts of this clonotype. The chain employs TRBV12-3 or TRBV12-4 and TRBJ2-5, with 10 positions matching TRBD2. With V trimmed by 6 bases and J by 2 bases, 3 bases remained unmatched. This CDR3 is 14 amino acids long. The CDR3 coding sequence is TGTGCCAGCAGCCGGACTAGCGGACAAGAGACCCAGTACTTC. It specifies CASSRTSGQETQYF.

This chain links TRBV29-1 with TRBJ1-4; unclear D gene. This CDR3 comprises 11 residues. Germline V gene lookup returns CDR1 SQVTM and CDR2 ANQGSEA. The V end lost 7 bases, the J end lost 5 bases, and 8 bases lay between the germline ends. The CDR3 is CSAGRNEKLFF. The CDR3 DNA is TGCAGCGCTGGGAGAAATGAAAAACTGTTTTTT.

In its sample, this clonotype was seen many times. The chain combines TRBV5-1 with TRBJ2-1; D uncertain. Germline V lookup: CDR1 SGHRS, CDR2 YFSETQ. The V end lost 4 bases, the J end lost 3 bases, and 8 bases lay between the germline ends. The length of the CDR3 is 13 residues. CDR3 coding DNA: TGCGCCAGCAGCATAGTGGGCTACAATGAGCAGTTCTTC. Residues: CASSIVGYNEQFF.

This chain joins TRBV2 and TRBJ1-1; TRBD1 is a possible D gene (5 bases). The CDR3 extends over 14 amino acids. The V end was cut by 3 bases, the J end by 0 bases, with 8 bases between. Germline V gene lookup returns CDR1 SNHLY and CDR2 FYNNEI. The CDR3 DNA reads TGTGCCAGCAGTGATTGGGACTTGAACACTGAAGCTTTCTTT. Its protein is CASSDWDLNTEAFF.

In this sample, this clonotype turned up a few times. This sequence joins TRBV3-1 and TRBJ1-4, with 7 bases aligning to TRBD1. Germline trimming cut 6 bases from V and 11 bases from J; bases unmatched to any gene: 9. In germline, CDR1 is LGHDT, CDR2 YNNKEL (reference sequence). CDR3 length: 13 residues. The CDR3 is CASRPTGLEKLFF. Written as DNA, the CDR3 is TGTGCCAGCAGGCCGACAGGGTTGGAGAAACTGTTTTTT.

The gene calls are TRBV6-5 and TRBJ2-1; 7 bases agree with TRBD1. Germline V gene data show CDR1 as MNHEY and CDR2 as SVGAGI. The CDR3 spans 15 residues. Trimming removed 2 bases from V and 5 bases from J; junction bases left unmatched: 6. In DNA form, the CDR3 reads TGTGCCAGCAGTTACCAATCAACAGGGGACAATGAGCAGTTCTTC. Encoded protein: CASSYQSTGDNEQFF.

The chain couples TRBV12-3 or TRBV12-4 to TRBJ2-3; 13 bases map to TRBD2. This CDR3 spans 17 amino acids. The junction had 10 bases not matched to a gene; V was cut back by 4 bases and J by 6 bases. The CDR3: CASSSGLAGPIGDTQYF. The DNA of the CDR3 is TGTGCCAGCAGTTCGGGACTAGCGGGGCCTATCGGGGATACGCAGTATTTT.

This clonotype was seen a few times. The rearrangement links TRBV30 to TRBJ1-3, with D tentatively TRBD1 (5 bases). The length of the CDR3 is 13 residues. In germline, CDR1 is GTSNPN, CDR2 SVGIG (reference sequence). Trimming took 5 bases from V and 7 from J, leaving 15 bases between them. The CDR3 loop is CAWAWDSSNTIYF. CDR3 sequence (DNA): TGTGCCTGGGCCTGGGACTCTTCGAACACCATATATTTT.